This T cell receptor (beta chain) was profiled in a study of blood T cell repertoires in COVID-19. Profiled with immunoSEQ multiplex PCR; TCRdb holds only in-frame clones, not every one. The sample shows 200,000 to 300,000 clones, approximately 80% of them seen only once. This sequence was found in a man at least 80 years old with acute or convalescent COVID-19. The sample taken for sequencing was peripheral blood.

CDR3 bases: TGTGCCTGGAATAAGGGGGGGGGCACTGAAGCTTTCTTT. This encodes CAWNKGGGTEAFF. The V gene is TRBV30, the J gene TRBJ1-1; D may be TRBD1 (6 bases). Per germline, CDR1 GTSNPN and CDR2 SVGIG (reference sequence). Between the trimmed V and J ends, which lost 4 bases and 4 bases, there was a span of 13 bases. There are 13 residues in the CDR3.